The following is a TCR beta chain sequence with its context. Its matching antigen is unknown. These data come from a study of CD4 T cells in relation to SARS-CoV-2 and coronaviruses. The table came from immunoSEQ multiplex PCR; TCRdb's copy has only in-frame clones and leaves some out. The table includes around 41,000 clones, about 87% detected once. Germline values: CDR1 SSHAT, CDR2 FNYEAQ (reference sequence). This CDR3 has 13 residues. This clonotype was sampled from an adult with COVID-19. Specimen: naive CD4+ T cells from PBMCs, cultured in vitro. Noted subset: naive CD4+ T cells isolated by negative enrichment. This chain links TRBV7-7 with TRBJ2-3; 7 nucleotides match TRBD2. The CDR3 DNA reads TGTGCTAGCGGGTCTACGCAGTTCGATACGCAGTATTTT. Translation gives CASGSTQFDTQYF.